These 14 T cell receptor beta chains share one sample of origin, sequenced in a study of tumor and adjacent non-tumor tissue in lung cancer. No cell sorting was done before RNA was extracted from the tissue. More than 3 cm separated this lung sample from the edge of the tumor. TCRbeta libraries were built with three rounds of nested PCR, modified from ARM-PCR. TCRdb used MiXCR to reprocess the multiplex PCR reads, holding one entry per CDR3 protein. Of about 50,000 distinct CDR3 sequences listed, 74% are singletons. The sample was distant non-tumor lung tissue. The receptors here all came from a woman aged 55-75 years with non-small cell lung cancer.

This clonotype was detected ten times or more. The chain uses TRBV29-1 and TRBJ1-4; no clear D gene. The CDR3 contains 11 residues. CDR1 is SQVTM, CDR2 ANQGSEA, per germline. V was pared by 7 bases and J by 7 bases, with 10 bases between. This CDR3 reads CSARLSEKLFF. CDR3 sequence (DNA): TGCAGCGCCAGATTGAGTGAAAAACTGTTTTTT.

Points on this clonotype: It may be a read error: a sequence one base away is much more abundant. The chain has TRBV5-1 and TRBJ2-3, with 8 nucleotides matching TRBD2. The V gene's germline CDR1 is SGHRS and CDR2 YFSETQ. After removal of 4 bases from V and 2 bases from J, the junction contained 9 bases not matched to a gene. CDR3 length: 16 amino acids. The CDR3 DNA reads as TGCGCCAGCAGCATGGAGCCTAGCGGGTTCACAGATACGCAGTATTTT. Translated, it gives CASSMEPSGFTDTQYF.

Points on this clonotype: Germline and junction disagree at one end, which may indicate a read error. The V and J genes are TRBV12-3 or TRBV12-4 and TRBJ2-1; D is possibly TRBD1 or TRBD2 (5 bases each). CDR3 length: 13 residues. The DNA for the CDR3 is TGTGCTAGCAGTTATCGGGACCGCCCGGTGCAGTTCTTC. Amino acids: CASSYRDRPVQFF.

This chain connects TRBV10-2 to TRBJ2-5; D is undetermined. CDR1 is WSHSY and CDR2 is SAAADI in the germline V gene. V was cut by 5 bases and J by 2 bases, with 12 bases left in between. The CDR3 is 14 residues long. CDR3 protein: CASSKFTPQETQYF. In DNA form, the CDR3 reads TGCGCCAGCAGTAAGTTTACCCCGCAAGAGACCCAGTACTTC.

About this clonotype itself: This CDR3 fails to terminate in the conserved phenylalanine or tryptophan, so it likely reflects a read error. The limits of the CDR3 on the DNA are not certain, so only TCRdb's listed CDR3 is given. CDR3 region: CASSLEFGYNEKFL. This chain joins TRBV12-3 or TRBV12-4 and TRBJ2-1. 14 amino acids form the CDR3, both terminal residues included.

This chain links TRBV11-2 with TRBJ1-5, with D hard to call. The CDR3 is 13 amino acids. V was clipped by 6 bases and J by 2 bases, with 8 bases between them. Germline loops: CDR1 SGHAT, CDR2 FQNNGV. The CDR3 spells CASSYYCNQPQHF. CDR3 in DNA: TGTGCCAGCAGTTATTATTGCAATCAGCCCCAGCATTTT. The full variable domain, completed using reference TRBV11-2 and TRBJ1-5, is EAGVAQSPRYKIIEKRQSVAFWCNPISGHATLYWYQQILGQGPKLLIQFQNNGVVDDSQLPKDRFSAERLKGVDSTLKIQPAKLEDSAVYLCASSYYCNQPQHFGDGTRLSIL.

Notes on this clonotype: This may stem from a read error, because a much larger clone lies one nucleotide away. The V and J genes are TRBV7-9 and TRBJ1-1; tentative D call: TRBD1 (6 bases). The CDR3 contains 14 residues. The germline V gene has CDR1 SEHNR and CDR2 FQNEAQ (reference sequence). CDR3 nucleotide sequence: TGTACCAGCAGCGACCTACTAGGGGGAACTGAAGCTTTCTTT. Its translation: CTSSDLLGGTEAFF. The entire variable domain, with the rest obtained from reference TRBV7-9 and TRBJ1-1, is as follows: DTGVSQNPRHKITKRGQNVTFRCDPISEHNRLYWYRQTLGQGPEFLTYFQNEAQLEKSRLLSDRFSAERPKGSFSTLEIQRTEQGDSAMYLCTSSDLLGGTEAFFGQGTRLTVV.

Note on this clonotype: This may be a read error, as it is one base from a much larger clone. The chain joins TRBV4-3 to TRBJ2-3; 7 nucleotides match TRBD1. There are 14 residues in the CDR3. Germline CDR1 reads LGHNA; CDR2 reads YSLEER. V lost 7 bases, J lost 8 bases, and 12 bases stayed unmatched. CDR3 DNA: TGCGCCAGCACCCAGGGGGACACAAGGGGTACGCAGTATTTT. Translated, it gives CASTQGDTRGTQYF.

Details on this clonotype: The conserved final phenylalanine or tryptophan is absent from the CDR3, which likely points to a read error. No DNA is shown, since the ends of the CDR3 on it are uncertain; the CDR3 is the one TCRdb lists. The V call is TRBV4-3, the J call TRBJ2-3; the table's D call, TRBD2, has no DNA check behind it. Germline V gene lookup returns CDR1 LGHNA and CDR2 YSLEER. The CDR3 length equals 15 residues, ends included. CDR3 amino acids: CASSQEGGPADTRYL.

The sample holds a few counts of this clonotype. V and J are TRBV2 and TRBJ1-2, with D possibly TRBD1 on 5 matching bases. Trimming cost V 3 bases and J 3 bases, with 5 bases left between them. CDR1 is SNHLY, CDR2 FYNNEI, per germline. There are 12 residues in the CDR3. CDR3 coding DNA: TGTGCCAGCAGTGACAGGGACTATGGCTACACCTTC. This sequence encodes CASSDRDYGYTF.

With regard to this clonotype: Germline and junction disagree at one end, which may indicate a read error. This chain joins TRBV28 and TRBJ2-1; D may correspond to TRBD1 or TRBD2 (5 bases each). CDR1 and CDR2 from the germline V gene are MDHEN and SYDVKM. The CDR3 extends over 14 amino acids. The CDR3 sequence: CASSQAGTLNEQFF. CDR3 bases: TGTGCCAGCAGTCAAGCTGGGACCTTGAATGAACAGTTCTTC.

A word on this clonotype: The junction shows a germline mismatch at one end, possibly a read error. This rearrangement joins TRBV10-3 to TRBJ2-2, with TRBD2 matching over 11 bases. The germline V gene encodes CDR1 ENHRY and CDR2 SYGVKD. The CDR3 has 16 residues. The CDR3 sequence is CAFSVAGGTDTGELFF. CDR3 sequence (DNA): TGTGCCTTCAGTGTAGCGGGAGGGACGGACACCGGAGAGCTGTTTTTT.

The table lists this clonotype with a count of one. At one end, the junction sequence differs from germline, possibly due to a read error. This chain uses TRBV6-1 with TRBJ2-7; 7 bases line up with TRBD1. Germline lookup yields CDR1 MNHNS and CDR2 SASEGT. The CDR3 has 14 amino acids. This chain's CDR3 is CAIRPGTASYKQYF. The CDR3, as DNA: TGTGCCATCAGACCCGGGACAGCAAGCTACAAGCAGTACTTC.

Comment on this clonotype: The junction departs from germline at one end; a sequencing error may be responsible. This chain connects TRBV12-3 or TRBV12-4 to TRBJ1-2; TRBD1 is a possible D gene (5 bases). The CDR3 sequence is 14 residues long. CDR3 residues: CAGSPPGDAYDYTF. CDR3 coding DNA: TGTGCCGGCAGTCCCCCGGGGGACGCCTATGACTACACCTTC.